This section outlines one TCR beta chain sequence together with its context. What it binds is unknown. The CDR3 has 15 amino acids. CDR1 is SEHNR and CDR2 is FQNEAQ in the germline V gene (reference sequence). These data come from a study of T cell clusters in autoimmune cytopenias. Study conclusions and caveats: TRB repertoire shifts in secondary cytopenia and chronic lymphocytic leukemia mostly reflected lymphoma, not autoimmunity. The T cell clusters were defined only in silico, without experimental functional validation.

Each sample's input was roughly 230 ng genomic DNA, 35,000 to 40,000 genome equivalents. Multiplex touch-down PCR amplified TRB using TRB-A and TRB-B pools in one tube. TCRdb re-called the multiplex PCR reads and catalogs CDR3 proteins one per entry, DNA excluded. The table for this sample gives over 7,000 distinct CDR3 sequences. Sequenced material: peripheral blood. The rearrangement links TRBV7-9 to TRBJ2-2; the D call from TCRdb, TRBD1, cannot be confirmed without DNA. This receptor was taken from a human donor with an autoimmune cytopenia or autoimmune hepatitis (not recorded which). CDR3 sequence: CASSIGGPSTGELFF.